The subject of this entry is one T cell receptor (beta chain). From germline, CDR1 is MRHNA and CDR2 SNTAGT. Trimming left V 6 bases short and J 2 bases short, with 8 bases between. The CDR3 is 12 amino acids. Per the original data handling: Amplified reference gene primers provided the basis for estimating nucleated cell counts. Measured with immunoSEQ multiplex PCR; TCRdb has only the in-frame clones, and not every one. Clone size and the V and J calls come from that table; the DNA yielded D and trimming. Of around 200,000 clones listed, less than 90% are singletons. This entry comes from a study of blood T cell repertoires in COVID-19.

This chain joins TRBV6-4 and TRBJ2-7; D is uncertain. Source material: peripheral blood. The TCR originated in an elderly woman with active or convalescent COVID-19. CDR3 coding DNA: TGTGCCAGCAGGGGTGAGGCCTACGAGCAGTACTTC. Protein: CASRGEAYEQYF.